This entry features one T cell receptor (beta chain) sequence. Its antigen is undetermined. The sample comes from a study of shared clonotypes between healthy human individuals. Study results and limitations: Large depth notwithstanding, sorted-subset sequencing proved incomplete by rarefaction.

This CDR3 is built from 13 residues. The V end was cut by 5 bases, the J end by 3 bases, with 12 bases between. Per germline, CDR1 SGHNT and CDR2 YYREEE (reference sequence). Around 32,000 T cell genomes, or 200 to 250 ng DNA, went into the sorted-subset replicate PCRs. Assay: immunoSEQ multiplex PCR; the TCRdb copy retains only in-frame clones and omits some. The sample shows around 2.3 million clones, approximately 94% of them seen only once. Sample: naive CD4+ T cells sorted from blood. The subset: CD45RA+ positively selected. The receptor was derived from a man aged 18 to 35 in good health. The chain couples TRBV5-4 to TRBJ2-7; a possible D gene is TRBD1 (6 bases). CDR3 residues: CASSRRDNYEQYF. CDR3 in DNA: TGTGCCAGCAGTCGCCGGGACAACTACGAGCAGTACTTC.